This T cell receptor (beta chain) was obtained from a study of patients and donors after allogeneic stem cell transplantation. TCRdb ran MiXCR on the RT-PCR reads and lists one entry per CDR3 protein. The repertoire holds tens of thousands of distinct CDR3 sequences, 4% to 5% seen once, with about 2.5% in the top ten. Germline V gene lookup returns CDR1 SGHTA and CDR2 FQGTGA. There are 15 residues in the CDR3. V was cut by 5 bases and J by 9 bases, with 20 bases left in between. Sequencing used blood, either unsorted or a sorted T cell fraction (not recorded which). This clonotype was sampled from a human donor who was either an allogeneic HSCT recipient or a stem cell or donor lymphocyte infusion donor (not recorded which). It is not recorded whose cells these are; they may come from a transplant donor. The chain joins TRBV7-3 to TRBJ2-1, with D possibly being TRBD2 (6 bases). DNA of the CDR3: TGTGCCAGCAGCCTAAGACTAGGTGGGCGCGGTGAGCAGTTCTTC. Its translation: CASSLRLGGRGEQFF.